The 14 T cell receptor beta chains listed next were all sequenced from one sample in a study of T cells after yellow fever vaccination. TCRdb called the 5' RACE reads again in MiXCR, with one record for every CDR3 protein. This sample yields about 350,000 distinct CDR3 sequences, of which roughly 10% are seen a single time; roughly 18% belongs to the top ten. The material was PBMCs, obtained on the day of the first yellow fever vaccination. All receptors come from a man younger than 30 who received the YFV17D yellow fever vaccine.

This clonotype was detected a few times. The chain combines TRBV20-1 with TRBJ1-3; no firm D call. V was trimmed by 3 bases and J by 0 bases, leaving 3 bases between them. This CDR3 has 12 amino acids. The germline CDR1 and CDR2 sequences are DFQATT and SNEGSKA (reference sequence). The CDR3 DNA reads as TGCAGTGCTAGGAGCTCTGGAAACACCATATATTTT. It codes for CSARSSGNTIYF.

This clonotype appeared a few times. The chain couples TRBV6-6 to TRBJ1-3; no definite D call. Germline assignment: CDR1 MNHNY and CDR2 SVGAGI (reference sequence). V was pared by 5 bases and J by 4 bases, with 3 bases between. CDR3 length equals 11 residues. CDR3 residues: CASSMGNTIYF. The CDR3 region has the DNA TGTGCCAGCAGTATGGGAAACACCATATATTTT.

Ten or more counts support this clonotype. The V call is TRBV5-1, the J call TRBJ1-3, with no clear D. The CDR3 covers 14 residues. In germline, CDR1 is SGHRS, CDR2 YFSETQ. With 4 bases removed from V and 0 bases from J, the gap between germline ends came to 8 bases. CDR3 sequence (DNA): TGCGCCAGCAGCCTAGGGAGCTCTGGAAACACCATATATTTT. This codes for CASSLGSSGNTIYF.

This clonotype was counted only a few times. V usage is TRBV12-3 or TRBV12-4 and J usage is TRBJ2-3, with 8 positions matching TRBD2. Trimming cost V 6 bases and J 2 bases; bases outside gene matches: 10. The CDR3 has 16 residues. Written as DNA, the CDR3 is TGTGCCAGCAGCTCCTATAGCGGGGTTTTCACAGATACGCAGTATTTT. This translates into CASSSYSGVFTDTQYF.

This clonotype was detected a few times. The chain combines TRBV4-1 with TRBJ1-6, with D unclear. V lost 11 bases, J lost 0 bases, and 14 bases lay in between. Germline V CDR1 and CDR2: MGHRA, YSYEKL. This CDR3 spans 15 amino acids. CDR3 sequence reads: CAASLVSSYNSPLHF. The CDR3 DNA sequence: TGCGCCGCCTCGCTCGTTAGCTCCTATAATTCACCCCTCCACTTT.

This clonotype has more than one count but fewer than ten. The J gene is TRBJ1-1, the V gene TRBV19; D not resolved. V lost 4 bases to trimming and J lost 1 base, with 13 bases between them. CDR1 and CDR2 (germline): LNHDA, SQIVND (reference sequence). This CDR3 is 15 amino acids long. The CDR3 region has the DNA TGTGCCAGTAGTAGGGCAGACGAATCGAACACTGAAGCTTTCTTT. It yields the protein CASSRADESNTEAFF.

This clonotype turned up a few times. The rearrangement uses TRBV12-3 or TRBV12-4 and TRBJ2-1, with TRBD2 matching 7 bases. V gave up 3 bases and J gave up 9 bases; unmatched junction bases: 5. The CDR3 has 13 residues. CDR3 amino acids: CASSFGGGGEQFF. The DNA for the CDR3 is TGTGCCAGCAGTTTTGGCGGGGGTGGTGAGCAGTTCTTC.

This clonotype was counted between two and nine times. The chain combines TRBV7-2 with TRBJ2-7, with D unclear. The CDR3 contains 15 residues. V dropped 1 base and J dropped 2 bases, with 12 bases sitting between them. Germline loops: CDR1 SGHTA, CDR2 FQGNSA. The CDR3 DNA sequence: TGTGCCAGCAGCTTAGTAGGTTCAGAAACCTACGAGCAGTACTTC. This sequence encodes CASSLVGSETYEQYF.

V and J are TRBV27 and TRBJ2-1, with D uncertain. V was clipped by 3 bases and J by 3 bases, with 6 bases between them. Germline CDR1 is MNHEY and CDR2 is SMNVEV (reference sequence). This CDR3 spans 13 amino acids. The CDR3 DNA follows: TGTGCCAGCAGTTTTGGGCTCTACAATGAGCAGTTCTTC. Translating gives CASSFGLYNEQFF.

This clonotype turned up a few times. In DNA form, the CDR3 reads TGCGCCAGCAGCCGAGTGCCGGGACTAGTCTTCAATGAGCAGTTCTTC. Its translation: CASSRVPGLVFNEQFF. J is TRBJ2-1 and V is TRBV4-3, with 8 bases lining up with TRBD2. This CDR3 spans 16 amino acids. The junction had 11 bases not matched to a gene; V was cut back by 4 bases and J by 6 bases. The V gene's germline CDR1 is LGHNA and CDR2 YSLEER.

This clonotype came up a few times. V is TRBV4-3 and J is TRBJ1-1; D is ambiguous. V lost 0 bases and J lost 2, with 16 bases in between. Germline-derived CDR1 and CDR2 are LGHNA and YSLEER. The CDR3 loop spans 17 amino acids. CDR3 nucleotide sequence: TGCGCCAGCAGCCAAGATGCCCATTTTGGACCTAACACTGAAGCTTTCTTT. Its protein is CASSQDAHFGPNTEAFF.

The chain links TRBV5-1 to TRBJ2-2; no clear D. The germline V and J ends were trimmed by 1 base and 3 bases, with 10 bases remaining between them. The CDR3 loop spans 15 amino acids. The V gene's germline CDR1 is SGHRS and CDR2 YFSETQ. Here the CDR3 reads CASSLQDTHTGELFF. In nucleotides, the CDR3 is TGCGCCAGCAGCTTGCAAGACACCCACACCGGGGAGCTGTTTTTT.

The V call is TRBV6-5, the J call TRBJ2-7, with 15 bases fitting TRBD2. CDR3 length: 15 amino acids. CDR1 and CDR2 from the germline V gene are MNHEY and SVGAGI. V lost 3 bases and J lost 4; bases outside the gene matches: 1. The CDR3 spells CASSYGTSGGYEQYF. For the CDR3, the DNA is TGTGCCAGCAGTTATGGGACTAGCGGGGGGTACGAGCAGTACTTC.

The CDR3 nucleotides are TGTGCCAGCAGCTTAGGGGTAGCATCGGATACGCAGTATTTT. It codes for CASSLGVASDTQYF. V and J are TRBV7-2 and TRBJ2-3; D remains ambiguous. Per the germline V gene, CDR1 is SGHTA and CDR2 is FQGNSA. The CDR3 has 14 amino acids. V was trimmed by 1 base and J by 6 bases, leaving 11 bases between them.